One sample yielded the 5 T cell receptor beta chains listed below, sequenced in a study of cytomegalovirus exposure and HLA in healthy donors. It was with 60 Vbeta and 13 Jbeta primers that the PCR ran. Profiling relied on immunoSEQ multiplex PCR, and the TCRdb table lists in-frame clones only, not all of them. The sample lists 55,000 to 90,000 clones, roughly 79% occurring once. The sample consisted of PBMCs. The source is a man between 50 and 59 years old in good health and CMV-seronegative.

This clone was recorded a few times. The chain has TRBV6-5 and TRBJ2-7; D remains ambiguous. CDR1 is MNHEY and CDR2 is SVGAGI in the germline V gene. The length of the CDR3 is 15 residues. Trimming cost V 0 bases and J 0 bases, with 9 bases left between them. CDR3 nucleotides: TGTGCCAGCAGTTACTCCAGGTTGAGCTCCTACGAGCAGTACTTC. It is translated as CASSYSRLSSYEQYF.

This clone has just one count. The chain employs TRBV4-3 and TRBJ1-4; 11 positions agree with TRBD1. The CDR3 is made up of 22 amino acids. V lost 0 bases to trimming and J lost 0 bases; unmatched junction nucleotides: 15. Germline CDR1 reads LGHNA; CDR2 reads YSLEER. The CDR3 loop is CASSQDLLGYGTGGSTNEKLFF. CDR3 DNA sequence: TGCGCCAGCAGCCAAGATCTGCTCGGATACGGGACAGGGGGATCAACTAATGAAAAACTGTTTTTT.

Only one count was recorded for this clone. The rearrangement links TRBV4-3 to TRBJ2-1; the match to TRBD2 covers 10 bases. With 3 bases clipped from V and 1 base from J, the junction kept 6 bases outside the gene matches. The germline V gene has CDR1 LGHNA and CDR2 YSLEER. The length of the CDR3 is 17 residues. CDR3 DNA sequence: TGCGCCAGCAGCCATACTAGCGGGATGGAGTCCTACAATGAGCAGTTCTTC. Its protein is CASSHTSGMESYNEQFF.

The chain uses TRBV7-6 and TRBJ1-3; D uncertain. Per the germline V gene, CDR1 is SGHVS and CDR2 is FNYEAQ. The CDR3 is made up of 12 amino acids. V was shortened by 5 bases and J by 4 bases, with 6 bases between the two germline ends. The CDR3 DNA reads as TGTGCCAGCAGCGTCCCAGGAAACACCATATATTTT. The encoded protein is CASSVPGNTIYF.

The chain couples TRBV29-1 to TRBJ1-1; TRBD1 is a possible D gene (6 bases). This CDR3 comprises 11 residues. Germline V gene data show CDR1 as SQVTM and CDR2 as ANQGSEA. Trimming left V 4 bases short and J 5 bases short, with 8 bases between. CDR3: CSVVRGTEAFF. The CDR3 DNA reads TGCAGCGTTGTTAGGGGGACTGAAGCTTTCTTT.